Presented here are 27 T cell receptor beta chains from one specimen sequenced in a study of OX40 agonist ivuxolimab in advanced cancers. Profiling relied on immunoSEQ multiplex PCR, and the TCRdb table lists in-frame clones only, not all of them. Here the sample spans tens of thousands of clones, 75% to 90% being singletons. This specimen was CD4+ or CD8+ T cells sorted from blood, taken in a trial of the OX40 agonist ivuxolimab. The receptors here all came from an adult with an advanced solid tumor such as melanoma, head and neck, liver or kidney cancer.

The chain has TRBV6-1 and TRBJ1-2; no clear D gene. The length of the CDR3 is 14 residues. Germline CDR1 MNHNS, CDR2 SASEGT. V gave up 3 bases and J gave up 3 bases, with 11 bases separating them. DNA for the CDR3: TGTGCCAGCAGTGAGGGCCTAGAGTACTATGGCTACACCTTC. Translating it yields CASSEGLEYYGYTF.

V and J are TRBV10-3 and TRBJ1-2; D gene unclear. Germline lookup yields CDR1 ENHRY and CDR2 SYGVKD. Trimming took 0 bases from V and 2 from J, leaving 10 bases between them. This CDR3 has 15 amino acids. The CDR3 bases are TGTGCCATCAGTGAGTCGGTGATCAGGAACTATGGCTACACCTTC. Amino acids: CAISESVIRNYGYTF.

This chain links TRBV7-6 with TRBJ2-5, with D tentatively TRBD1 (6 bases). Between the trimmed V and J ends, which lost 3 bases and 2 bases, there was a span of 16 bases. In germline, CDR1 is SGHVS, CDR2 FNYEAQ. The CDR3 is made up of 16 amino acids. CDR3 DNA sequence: TGTGCCAGCAGCTTTAGAGCCGGGACAAGGCAAGAGACCCAGTACTTC. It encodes CASSFRAGTRQETQYF. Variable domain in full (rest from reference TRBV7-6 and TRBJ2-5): GAGVSQSPRYKVTKRGQDVALRCDPISGHVSLYWYRQALGQGPEFLTYFNYEAQQDKSGLPNDRFSAERPEGSISTLTIQRTEQRDSAMYRCASSFRAGTRQETQYFGPGTRLLVL.

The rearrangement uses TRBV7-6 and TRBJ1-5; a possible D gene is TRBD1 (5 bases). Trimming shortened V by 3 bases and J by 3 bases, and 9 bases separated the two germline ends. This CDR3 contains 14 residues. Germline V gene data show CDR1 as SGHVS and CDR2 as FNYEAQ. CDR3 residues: CASSFKGSNQPQHF. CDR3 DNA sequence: TGTGCCAGCAGCTTCAAGGGGTCCAATCAGCCCCAGCATTTT.

In DNA, the CDR3 is TGTGCCAGCAGCCTAGAGCAGACAGTCTATGGCTACACCTTC. The encoded protein is CASSLEQTVYGYTF. This chain uses TRBV7-9 with TRBJ1-2; maybe TRBD1 (5 bases). The V and J ends lost 5 bases and 4 bases respectively, with 14 bases between them. The CDR3 consists of 14 residues. CDR1 is SEHNR and CDR2 is FQNEAQ in the germline V gene (reference sequence).

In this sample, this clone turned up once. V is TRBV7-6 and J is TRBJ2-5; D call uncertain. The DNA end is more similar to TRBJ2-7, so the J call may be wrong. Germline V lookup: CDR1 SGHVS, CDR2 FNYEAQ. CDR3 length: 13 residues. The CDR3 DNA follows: TGTGCCAGCAGCCAAACTGACTCCTACGAGCAGTACTTC. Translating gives CASSQTDSYEQYF.

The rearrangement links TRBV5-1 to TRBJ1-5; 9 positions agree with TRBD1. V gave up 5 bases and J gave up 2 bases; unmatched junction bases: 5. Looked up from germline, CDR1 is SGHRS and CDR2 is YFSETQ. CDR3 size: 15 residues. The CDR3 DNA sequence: TGCGCCAGCAGTCGGACAGGGGATCGCAATCAGCCCCAGCATTTT. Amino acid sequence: CASSRTGDRNQPQHF.

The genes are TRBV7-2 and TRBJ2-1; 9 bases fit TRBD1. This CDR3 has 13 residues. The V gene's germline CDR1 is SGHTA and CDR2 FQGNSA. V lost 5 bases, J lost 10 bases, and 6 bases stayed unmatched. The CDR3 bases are TGTGCCAGCAGCGAACAGGGGGCATACGAGCAGTTCTTC. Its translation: CASSEQGAYEQFF.

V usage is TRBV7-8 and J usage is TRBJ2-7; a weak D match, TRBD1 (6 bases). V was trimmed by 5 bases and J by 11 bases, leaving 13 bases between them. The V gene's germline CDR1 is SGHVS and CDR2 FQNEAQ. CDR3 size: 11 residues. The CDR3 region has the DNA TGTGCCAGCAGCACCCGGGACACGGAGTACTTC. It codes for CASSTRDTEYF. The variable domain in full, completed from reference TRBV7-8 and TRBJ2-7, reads GAGVSQSPRYKVAKRGQDVALRCDPISGHVSLFWYQQALGQGPEFLTYFQNEAQLDKSGLPSDRFFAERPEGSVSTLKIQRTQQEDSAVYLCASSTRDTEYFGPGTRLTVT.

The CDR3 reads CASAQGGGNQPQHF. The CDR3 coding sequence is TGTGCCAGCGCGCAGGGGGGAGGCAATCAGCCCCAGCATTTT. This rearrangement joins TRBV28 to TRBJ1-5; 7 bases are a match to TRBD1. This CDR3 has 14 amino acids. Germline V lookup: CDR1 MDHEN, CDR2 SYDVKM. V lost 8 bases, J lost 2 bases, and 6 bases stayed unmatched.

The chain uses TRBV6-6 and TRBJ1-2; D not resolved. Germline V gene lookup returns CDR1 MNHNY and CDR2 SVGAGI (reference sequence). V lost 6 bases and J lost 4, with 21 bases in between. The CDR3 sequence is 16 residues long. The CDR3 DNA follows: TGTGCCAGCAGAGGACCTACCTGGAGCTTTGGCTATGGCTACACCTTC. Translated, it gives CASRGPTWSFGYGYTF.

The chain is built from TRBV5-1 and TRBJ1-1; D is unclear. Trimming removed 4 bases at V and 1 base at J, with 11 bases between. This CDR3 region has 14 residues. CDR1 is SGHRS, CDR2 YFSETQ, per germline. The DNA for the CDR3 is TGCGCCAGCAGCCCCATTGGCCAGAACACTGAAGCTTTCTTT. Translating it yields CASSPIGQNTEAFF.

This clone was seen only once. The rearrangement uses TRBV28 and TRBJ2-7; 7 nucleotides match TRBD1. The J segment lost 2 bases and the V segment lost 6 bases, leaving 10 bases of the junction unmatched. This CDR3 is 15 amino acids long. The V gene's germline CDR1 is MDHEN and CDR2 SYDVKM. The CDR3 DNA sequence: TGTGCCAGCAGACCCAGGGGGAGCGGAACCTACGAGCAGTACGTC. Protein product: CASRPRGSGTYEQYV.

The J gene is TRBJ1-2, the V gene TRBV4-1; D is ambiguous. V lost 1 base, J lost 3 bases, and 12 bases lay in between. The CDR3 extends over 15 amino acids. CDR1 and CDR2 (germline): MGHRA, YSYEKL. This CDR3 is CASSQASPVHYGYTF. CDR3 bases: TGCGCCAGCAGCCAAGCTTCTCCGGTCCACTATGGCTACACCTTC.

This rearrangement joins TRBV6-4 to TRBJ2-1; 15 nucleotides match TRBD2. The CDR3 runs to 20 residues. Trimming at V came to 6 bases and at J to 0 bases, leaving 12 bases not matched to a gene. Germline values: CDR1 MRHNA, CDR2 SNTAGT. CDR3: CASSREGLAGGVSSYNEQFF. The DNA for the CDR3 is TGTGCCAGCAGCCGAGAAGGACTAGCGGGGGGGGTGAGCTCCTACAATGAGCAGTTCTTC.

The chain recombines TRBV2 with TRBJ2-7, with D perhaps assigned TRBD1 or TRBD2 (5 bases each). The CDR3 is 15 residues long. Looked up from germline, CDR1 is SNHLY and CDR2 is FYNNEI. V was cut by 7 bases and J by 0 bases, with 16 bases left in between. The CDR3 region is CASKAGADSSYEQYF. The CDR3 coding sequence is TGTGCCAGCAAGGCCGGGGCGGACTCCTCCTACGAGCAGTACTTC.

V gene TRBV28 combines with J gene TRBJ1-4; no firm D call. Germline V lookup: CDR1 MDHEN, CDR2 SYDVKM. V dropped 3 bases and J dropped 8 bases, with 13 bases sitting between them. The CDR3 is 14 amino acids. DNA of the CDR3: TGTGCCAGCAGTTTGTGGCAGACTGGCGAAAAACTGTTTTTT. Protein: CASSLWQTGEKLFF.

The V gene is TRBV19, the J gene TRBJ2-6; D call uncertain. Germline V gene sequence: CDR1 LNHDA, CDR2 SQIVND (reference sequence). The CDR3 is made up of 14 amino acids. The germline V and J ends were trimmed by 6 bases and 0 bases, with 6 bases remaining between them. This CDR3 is CASSKVSGANVLTF. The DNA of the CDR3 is TGTGCCAGTAGCAAAGTCTCTGGGGCCAACGTCCTGACTTTC.

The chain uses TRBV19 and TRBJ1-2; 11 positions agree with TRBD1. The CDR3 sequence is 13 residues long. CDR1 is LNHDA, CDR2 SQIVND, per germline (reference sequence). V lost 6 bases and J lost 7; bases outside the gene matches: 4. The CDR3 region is CASSGQGAAGYTF. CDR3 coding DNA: TGTGCCAGTAGCGGACAGGGGGCGGCTGGCTACACCTTC.

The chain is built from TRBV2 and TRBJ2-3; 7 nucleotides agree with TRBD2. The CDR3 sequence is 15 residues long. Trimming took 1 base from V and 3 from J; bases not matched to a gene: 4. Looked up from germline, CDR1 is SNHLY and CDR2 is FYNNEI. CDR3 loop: CASSEERTRTDTQYF. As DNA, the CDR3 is TGTGCCAGCAGTGAAGAAAGGACTAGAACAGATACGCAGTATTTT.

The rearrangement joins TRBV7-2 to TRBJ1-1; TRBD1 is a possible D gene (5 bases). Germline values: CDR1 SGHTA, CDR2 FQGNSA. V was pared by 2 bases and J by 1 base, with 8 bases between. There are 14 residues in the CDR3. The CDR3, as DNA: TGTGCCAGCAGCTTATTAGGGGCGAACACTGAAGCTTTCTTT. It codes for CASSLLGANTEAFF.

The DNA of the CDR3 is TGTGCCAGCAGTTACTCGTGGGGGCACGAAAAACTGTTTTTT. It translates to CASSYSWGHEKLFF. This chain joins TRBV6-5 and TRBJ1-4, with D possibly matching TRBD1 (6 bases). CDR1 is MNHEY, CDR2 SVGAGI, per germline. This CDR3 is built from 14 residues. V shed 0 bases and J shed 8 bases, with 10 bases lying between them.

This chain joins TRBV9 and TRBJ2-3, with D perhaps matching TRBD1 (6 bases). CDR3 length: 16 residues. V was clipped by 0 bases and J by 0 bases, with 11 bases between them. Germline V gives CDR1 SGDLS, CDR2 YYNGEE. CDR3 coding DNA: TGTGCCAGCAGCGTAGTAGGGGGTTCTAGCACAGATACGCAGTATTTT. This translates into CASSVVGGSSTDTQYF. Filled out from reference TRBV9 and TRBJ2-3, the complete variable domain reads DSGVTQTPKHLITATGQRVTLRCSPRSGDLSVYWYQQSLDQGLQFLIQYYNGEERAKGNILERFSAQQFPDLHSELNLSSLELGDSALYFCASSVVGGSSTDTQYFGPGTRLTVL.

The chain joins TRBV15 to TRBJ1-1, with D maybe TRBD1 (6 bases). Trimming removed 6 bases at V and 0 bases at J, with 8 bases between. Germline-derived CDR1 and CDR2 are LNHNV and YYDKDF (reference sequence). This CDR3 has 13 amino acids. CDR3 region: CATRQGLNTEAFF. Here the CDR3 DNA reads TGTGCCACCAGACAGGGTTTGAACACTGAAGCTTTCTTT.

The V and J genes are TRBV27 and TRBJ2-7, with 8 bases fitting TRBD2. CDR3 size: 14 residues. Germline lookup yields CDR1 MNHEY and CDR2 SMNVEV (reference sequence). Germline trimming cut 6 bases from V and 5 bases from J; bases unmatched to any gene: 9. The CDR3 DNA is TGTGCCAGCAGACGGGTCAGCGGGGGCCACGAGCAGTACTTC. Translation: CASRRVSGGHEQYF.

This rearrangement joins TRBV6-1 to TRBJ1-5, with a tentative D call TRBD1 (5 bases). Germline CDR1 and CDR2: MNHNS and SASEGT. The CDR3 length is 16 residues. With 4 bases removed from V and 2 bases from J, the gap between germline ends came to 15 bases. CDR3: CASSGPRGRGNQPQHF. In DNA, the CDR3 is TGTGCCAGCAGTGGACCGAGGGGCCGGGGCAATCAGCCCCAGCATTTT.

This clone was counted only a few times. CDR3 region: CSAFRVGYTF. CDR3 bases: TGCAGTGCTTTCAGGGTCGGCTACACCTTC. V gene TRBV20-1 combines with J gene TRBJ1-2; possibly TRBD1 for D (5 bases). The CDR3 covers 10 residues. Trimming took off 5 bases at V and 8 bases at J, with 9 bases between the two ends. Germline V lookup: CDR1 DFQATT, CDR2 SNEGSKA (reference sequence).